A selection of T cell receptor beta chains follows, all from one sample in a study of T cells after yellow fever vaccination. TCRdb reprocessed the 5' RACE reads via MiXCR and lists one record per CDR3 protein. The sample consists of approximately 160,000 distinct CDR3 sequences, approximately 6.2% of them appearing once. The sequences come from CD4+ T cells sorted from PBMCs, collected on the day of the first yellow fever vaccination. The receptors were sampled from a man younger than 30 who received the YFV17D yellow fever vaccine. The CDR3 runs from the conserved cysteine through the conserved F or W. A D gene is named only where the DNA matches it firmly. Clone sizes are given selectively: once, few, many, or a class where the clone is expanded.

V gene,clone size,J gene,D gene,CDR3 DNA,CDR3 protein
TRBV10-2,-,TRBJ1-2,-,TGCGCCAGCACAACTGGCAGACTGGGGTCCAATGGCTACACCTTC,CASTTGRLGSNGYTF
TRBV4-3,many,TRBJ1-2,-,TGCGCCAGCAGCCAACTCAGCGGGGTTGGTGGCTACACCTTC,CASSQLSGVGGYTF
TRBV6-1,-,TRBJ2-1,TRBD2,TGTGCCAGCAGAGACCCGGGGGGGGTAATTAACAATGAGCAGTTCTTC,CASRDPGGVINNEQFF
TRBV6-2/TRBV6-3,few,TRBJ2-7,-,TGTGCCAGCAGCCCCAACTACGAGCAGTACTTC,CASSPNYEQYF
TRBV12-3/TRBV12-4,-,TRBJ2-1,TRBD2,TGTGCCAGCAGTCATAGCGGGGGGGGTAGGGAGCAGTTCTTC,CASSHSGGGREQFF
TRBV5-1,few,TRBJ1-3,-,TGCGCCAGCAGCCCCTTGTCTACTGGAAACACCATATATTTT,CASSPLSTGNTIYF
TRBV5-1,many,TRBJ2-5,-,TGCGCCAGCAGCTTGGATGGGGACCCCCGCCCGAAGACCCAGTACTTC,CASSLDGDPRPKTQYF
TRBV19,few,TRBJ1-5,-,TGTGCCAGTAGTATACAGGACAGCCCCGATCAGCCCCAGCATTTT,CASSIQDSPDQPQHF
TRBV5-1,few,TRBJ1-1,TRBD1,TGCGCCAGCAGCTTGGCAGGGACAGGGGGTAGAGCTTTCTTT,CASSLAGTGGRAFF
TRBV27,many,TRBJ1-1,-,TGTGCCAGCAGTTCCCCGACTAGAAAAGCTTTCTTT,CASSSPTRKAFF
TRBV2,few,TRBJ2-2,TRBD1,TGTGCCAGCAGCAAGGGACAGGGCGCGACCGGGGAGCTGTTTTTT,CASSKGQGATGELFF
TRBV6-1,-,TRBJ2-3,-,TGTGCCAGCAGTGTTATCTCTCAGGGAACAGATACGCAGTATTTT,CASSVISQGTDTQYF
TRBV20-1,many,TRBJ1-2,TRBD1,TGCAGTGCTAGACAACAGGGGAGCCCCTATGGCTACACCTTC,CSARQQGSPYGYTF
TRBV7-2,few,TRBJ1-4,-,TGTGCCAGCAGCTTAGGGAGCAGGGAAAAACTGTTTTTT,CASSLGSREKLFF
TRBV24-1,many,TRBJ1-4,-,TGTGCCACCAGTGGGGGTGAAAAACTGTTTTTT,CATSGGEKLFF
TRBV5-4,few,TRBJ2-5,TRBD2,TGTGCCAGCGCGGAGGGACTAGCGGGGGAAGAGACCCAGTACTTC,CASAEGLAGEETQYF
TRBV6-1,few,TRBJ1-2,-,TGTGCCAGCCGGAATACGGTCAACTATGGCTACACCTTC,CASRNTVNYGYTF
TRBV29-1,many,TRBJ2-4,-,TGCAGCGTTGGAGAGACCAGGGGAAACATTCAGTACTTC,CSVGETRGNIQYF
TRBV3-1,few,TRBJ2-4,-,TGTGCCAGCAGCTCCAGACAACAGGGAGCCAAAAACATTCAGTACTTC,CASSSRQQGAKNIQYF
TRBV7-2,-,TRBJ1-3,-,TGTGCCAGCAGTCGTAGCTGGGTTAGCTCTGGAAACACCATATATTTT,CASSRSWVSSGNTIYF
TRBV21-1,many,TRBJ2-7,-,TGTGCCAGCAGCAAAGCTAAGGGCAGCAGCTACGAGCAGTACTTC,CASSKAKGSSYEQYF
TRBV6-5,few,TRBJ2-7,-,TGTGCCAGCAGACTAGCCCTATACTCCTACGAGCAGTACTTC,CASRLALYSYEQYF
TRBV6-5,few,TRBJ1-2,TRBD1,TGTGCCAGCAGCGGGGGGGACAGGGGGAGATATGGCTACACCTTC,CASSGGDRGRYGYTF
TRBV24-1,many,TRBJ2-1,-,TGTGCCACCAGTGATGGGGGACCTCACAATGAGCAGTTCTTC,CATSDGGPHNEQFF
TRBV10-3,-,TRBJ1-1,TRBD1,TGTGCCATCAGTGACCGGGACAGGGCTCCGAACACTGAAGCTTTCTTT,CAISDRDRAPNTEAFF
TRBV7-2,few,TRBJ2-2,TRBD1,TGTGCCAGCAGCTTTGACAGGGGTAGCACCGGGGAGCTGTTTTTT,CASSFDRGSTGELFF
TRBV7-2,many,TRBJ1-2,-,TGTGCCAGCAGCGACATTAACTATGGCTACACCTTC,CASSDINYGYTF
TRBV5-4,few,TRBJ2-3,-,TGTGCCAGCAGCTTCGCCGGGAGCGATACGCAGTATTTT,CASSFAGSDTQYF
TRBV15,-,TRBJ2-5,-,TGTGCCACCAGCAGAAATCAGGGGGAGACCCAGTACTTC,CATSRNQGETQYF
TRBV4-1,-,TRBJ1-2,-,TGCGCCAGCAGCCAAGATCCGGGGTATAATCGTGGCTACACCTTC,CASSQDPGYNRGYTF
TRBV20-1,few,TRBJ1-1,-,TGCAGTGCTAGAAAGATTTCGGACTATTCCCCATTT,CSARKISDYSPF
TRBV6-1,-,TRBJ2-7,TRBD1,TGTGCCAGCAGGGACCCGGGACAGGGTAATTACGAGCAGTACTTC,CASRDPGQGNYEQYF
TRBV7-2,-,TRBJ1-1,-,TGTGCCAGCAGCTTAAACCCCCTGGCGGGGGGAGCTTTCTTT,CASSLNPLAGGAFF
TRBV12-3/TRBV12-4,few,TRBJ2-2,TRBD2,TGTGCCGTTACCTTTGGAAATAGCGGGGGGAACGGGGAGCTGTTTTTT,CAVTFGNSGGNGELFF
TRBV20-1,-,TRBJ2-5,-,TGCAGTGCCAGACCGACAGTGGGGAAGGAGACCCAGTACTTC,CSARPTVGKETQYF
TRBV6-5,many,TRBJ2-3,-,TGTGCCAGCACCGCCGTAGGGCCACAACAAGATACGCAGTATTTT,CASTAVGPQQDTQYF
TRBV4-1,few,TRBJ1-5,-,TGCGCCAGCAGCCAGCAGGGAGTTAGCAATCAGCCCCAGCATTTT,CASSQQGVSNQPQHF
TRBV20-1,many,TRBJ2-5,-,TGCAGTGCCCCGGGACCACGAGAGACCCAGTACTTC,CSAPGPRETQYF
TRBV7-2,many,TRBJ2-7,-,TGTGCCAGCAGCCCACGGTCTAGCCCGATCTCCTACGAGCAGTACTTC,CASSPRSSPISYEQYF
TRBV3-1,many,TRBJ2-5,-,TGTGCCAGCGGGGGCCTTCCCTCCCAAGAGACCCAGTACTTC,CASGGLPSQETQYF
TRBV5-1,many,TRBJ1-4,-,TGCGCCAGCAGCTGGGGGACGGTCCGGACTAATGAAAAACTGTTTTTT,CASSWGTVRTNEKLFF
TRBV7-9,-,TRBJ2-3,TRBD1,TGTGCCAGCAGCTTAACCGGGACAGGTCGCACAGATACGCAGTATTTT,CASSLTGTGRTDTQYF
TRBV12-3/TRBV12-4,few,TRBJ1-2,TRBD1,TGTGCCAGCAGTCCGGACAGGGTCTACACCTTC,CASSPDRVYTF
TRBV6-5,-,TRBJ1-5,-,TGTGCCAGCAGTTTCGACAGCAATCAGCCCCAGCATTTT,CASSFDSNQPQHF
TRBV12-3/TRBV12-4,many,TRBJ2-2,TRBD1,TGTGCCAGCACCTTCGCGGACAGGCGCACCGGGGAGCTGTTTTTT,CASTFADRRTGELFF
TRBV7-8,-,TRBJ1-3,-,TGTGCCAGCAGCTACGGCCAGGGCTTTTCTGGAAACACCATATATTTT,CASSYGQGFSGNTIYF
TRBV12-3/TRBV12-4,many,TRBJ1-1,TRBD1,TGTGCCAGCAGCCGGGACAGGAACACTGAAGCTTTCTTT,CASSRDRNTEAFF
TRBV3-1,many,TRBJ2-7,TRBD2,TGTGCCAGCAGCCAAGATCCTCATGTAGCGGGGGGGAGGGAGCAGTACTTC,CASSQDPHVAGGREQYF
TRBV10-3,many,TRBJ1-2,-,TGTGCCATCACCCTGACAGAGAACTATGGCTACACCTTC,CAITLTENYGYTF
TRBV7-2,many,TRBJ2-3,-,TGTGCCAGCAGCTTAGGAGCGGCAGATACGCAGTATTTT,CASSLGAADTQYF
TRBV7-2,few,TRBJ2-5,TRBD1,TGTGCCAGCAGTAAGGGACAGCAAAAAGAGACCCAGTACTTC,CASSKGQQKETQYF
TRBV30,-,TRBJ2-7,-,TGTGCCTGCAGCCGGGACCCCTACGAGCAGTACTTC,CACSRDPYEQYF
TRBV20-1,many,TRBJ1-5,-,TGCAGTGCTCTCCCGGGGGGCTTCAAGCGGCAGCCCCAGCATTTT,CSALPGGFKRQPQHF
TRBV20-1,-,TRBJ1-5,-,TGCAGTGCTAGAGATTTTTCGGGGGAGGGTCAGCCCCAGCATTTT,CSARDFSGEGQPQHF